The entry below gives a single T cell receptor beta chain sequence along with its context. Its antigen remains unknown. These data come from a study of beta chain features in type 1 diabetes. Expressed TCRB transcripts were sequenced because the entire RNA isolate underwent reverse transcription. Libraries were prepared by immunoSEQ multiplex PCR; TCRdb keeps only in-frame clonotypes and omits some of them. Here the sample spans about 660,000 clones, around 15% being singletons. The V gene's germline CDR1 is SGHNT and CDR2 YYREEE (reference sequence). The V and J ends lost 3 bases and 4 bases, in that order; junction bases with no gene match: 1. The CDR3 is 13 amino acids. Study-wide results and caveats: Insertions were fewer and deletions more numerous at VDJ junctions in type 1 diabetes patients. HLA effects on TCRB rearrangement stayed unresolved here. Researchers report that Type 1 diabetes patients had moderately but significantly shorter TCRB CDR3s across all four CD4+ subsets.

The sequenced sample consisted of naive CD4+ T cells from blood. The rearrangement uses TRBV5-4 and TRBJ2-5, with 9 bases fitting TRBD1. The TCR originated in a man aged 18 to 30 with type 1 diabetes. The CDR3 sequence: CASSSTGGETQYF. As DNA, the CDR3 is TGTGCCAGCAGCTCGACAGGGGGAGAGACCCAGTACTTC.